These T cell receptor beta chains were read from a single sample in a study of response to subunit inactivated influenza vaccine. Via MiXCR, TCRdb re-called the RT-PCR reads, giving one row per CDR3 protein. The table lists hundreds of thousands of distinct CDR3 sequences, approximately 9.9% of them singletons. The sequenced sample was PBMCs from blood, obtained more than 35 days after vaccination. The source is a man between 50 and 59 years old who received an inactivated influenza vaccine. Both conserved end residues are part of each CDR3. D genes are given only for firm matches. Some rows mark clone size as missing; the rest say once, few, many or name a class of expanded clone.

TGTGCCAGCACGCACCAGGGGTTAACCGGGGAGCTGTTTTTT CASTHQGLTGELFF TRBJ2-2 - few TRBV6-2/TRBV6-3
TGTGCCATCAGTGACAGTGGACAGGGCCACAATGAGCAGTTCTTC CAISDSGQGHNEQFF TRBJ2-1 TRBD1 - TRBV10-3
TGCAGTGCTCGGACAGGGATCAATGAAAAACTGTTTTTT CSARTGINEKLFF TRBJ1-4 TRBD1 few TRBV20-1
TGCAGTGCTAGAGATAGCACACCCCAAACGATCACCGGGGAGCTGTTTTTT CSARDSTPQTITGELFF TRBJ2-2 - many TRBV20-1
TGCAGCGTCGACAGTGTTTTCACCGGGGAGCTGTTTTTT CSVDSVFTGELFF TRBJ2-2 - few TRBV29-1
TGTGCCAGCAGCCAAGATGAATTGGGGCCCCAGCATTTT CASSQDELGPQHF TRBJ1-5 - - TRBV3-1
TGCGCCAGCAGCCCTAATCCAGGGACTAATGAAAAACTGTTTTTT CASSPNPGTNEKLFF TRBJ1-4 - - TRBV5-1
TGCAGTGCCGAGCCGACAGGGGGTTCCTACGAGCAGTACTTC CSAEPTGGSYEQYF TRBJ2-7 TRBD1 few TRBV20-1
TGTGCCAGCACCCGACAGTACCTGGGGTCTGGAAACACCATATATTTT CASTRQYLGSGNTIYF TRBJ1-3 - many TRBV12-3/TRBV12-4
TGCGCCAGCAGTCTCCTGGGGGTCTACGAGCAGTACTTC CASSLLGVYEQYF TRBJ2-7 - many TRBV5-1
TGTGCCAGCAGCTTAGTTGGGACAGGGGGCAGTGGAAACACCATATATTTT CASSLVGTGGSGNTIYF TRBJ1-3 TRBD1 many TRBV7-2
TGTGCCACCAGCAGAGATCAGCGGGGTAATGCTGAGCAGTTCTTC CATSRDQRGNAEQFF TRBJ2-1 TRBD2 - TRBV15
TGCGCCAGCAGCCGTGACGGGAGGAGCTCCTATAATTCACCCCTCCACTTT CASSRDGRSSYNSPLHF TRBJ1-6 - few TRBV5-1
TGTGCCAGCAGCCCCAGTCCAAGCATTAGCAGGTTCTTC CASSPSPSISRFF TRBJ2-1 - many TRBV7-8
TGTGCCAGCAGTGAAGCCCCGCAGCGTCGGGCTTTCTTT CASSEAPQRRAFF TRBJ1-1 - - TRBV6-1
TGTGCCAGCAGCTTATCACTAGCGGGAGGGGAGACGCAGTATTTT CASSLSLAGGETQYF TRBJ2-3 TRBD2 - TRBV7-9
TGTGCCAGCAGCCCACCGGGGTTTCCCGGACGCACTGAAGCTTTCTTT CASSPPGFPGRTEAFF TRBJ1-1 - - TRBV28
TGCAGTGCTAGTCCCTCCAATAGCAATCAGCCCCAGCATTTT CSASPSNSNQPQHF TRBJ1-5 - - TRBV20-1
TGTGCCAGCAGCGCAGGGACATTGGCAACTGAAAAACTGTTTTTT CASSAGTLATEKLFF TRBJ1-4 - many TRBV5-5
TGTGCCAGCAGTTTGACTAGCGGAAACACCGGGGAGCTGTTTTTT CASSLTSGNTGELFF TRBJ2-2 TRBD2 many TRBV12-3/TRBV12-4
TGTGCCAGCAGCAAAAGTAGCGTCCGGGACAGGGCTAGGAAACAGCCCCAGCATTTT CASSKSSVRDRARKQPQHF TRBJ1-5 TRBD1 - TRBV11-1
TGTGCCAGCAGTCTACATAGGGGCTCCTACAATGAGCAGTTCTTC CASSLHRGSYNEQFF TRBJ2-1 - - TRBV28
TGCGCCAGCAGGTCGAGTGGCTCGGACTACTACGAGCAGTACTTC CASRSSGSDYYEQYF TRBJ2-7 - few TRBV5-1
TGTGCCAGCAGTCCCTGGGGTCCCCGAGGAGCTTTCTTT CASSPWGPRGAFF TRBJ1-1 - few TRBV6-1
TGCGCCAGCAGCCAGCAGGGGGCGGGCACGTACGAGCAGTACTTC CASSQQGAGTYEQYF TRBJ2-7 TRBD1 few TRBV4-1
TGTGCCTGGAGTGTACCCGGGGAAGCTTTCTTT CAWSVPGEAFF TRBJ1-1 - - TRBV30
TGCAGTGCTAGAGATCAAGGACTAGTCTCCAATGAGCAGTTCTTC CSARDQGLVSNEQFF TRBJ2-1 TRBD2 many TRBV20-1
TGCGCCAGCAGCTTGGGATTCGGCCCGGGAGGCCAAGAGACCCAGTACTTC CASSLGFGPGGQETQYF TRBJ2-5 TRBD2 few TRBV5-1
TGTGCCAGCAGTCCAGAGGGCAATATGAACACTGAAGCTTTCTTT CASSPEGNMNTEAFF TRBJ1-1 - many TRBV6-1
TGCGCCAGCAGCCCGGGACATTCGAGCTCCTACGAGCAGTACTTC CASSPGHSSSYEQYF TRBJ2-7 - many TRBV5-1
TGTGCCAGCAGCTTGGTCTGGACGAACACCGGGGAGCTGTTTTTT CASSLVWTNTGELFF TRBJ2-2 - few TRBV7-2
TGTGCCACCAGCAGAGGGGGACTCACCACGGAGGAGCAGTACTTC CATSRGGLTTEEQYF TRBJ2-7 - - TRBV15
TGTGCCAGCAGTGCCCGGACAGGGCCCTATAATTCACCCCTCCACTTT CASSARTGPYNSPLHF TRBJ1-6 TRBD1 few TRBV6-1
TGCGCCAGCAGCCAAGATTGGACCAGCACAGATACGCAGTATTTT CASSQDWTSTDTQYF TRBJ2-3 - few TRBV4-1
TGTGCCAGCAGAGCGGCAACAGGGCCCTACTATGGCTACACCTTC CASRAATGPYYGYTF TRBJ1-2 - - TRBV9
TGCGCCAGCAGCCAAGAGGCGGCCGGGACCTACAATGAGCAGTTCTTC CASSQEAAGTYNEQFF TRBJ2-1 - few TRBV4-3
TGTGCCAGCAGCCCCGACAGGGCAAGAAATTCACCCCTCCACTTT CASSPDRARNSPLHF TRBJ1-6 TRBD1 many TRBV12-3/TRBV12-4
TGTGCCAGCTCACCACAGCGATTCGAGGATGGCTACACCTTC CASSPQRFEDGYTF TRBJ1-2 - - TRBV18
TGTGCCAGCAGCACCGAACCCACCGGGGAGCTGTTTTTT CASSTEPTGELFF TRBJ2-2 - - TRBV11-2
TGTGCCAGCAGCCAGGTTGGGGGAAACTCTGGAAACACCATATATTTT CASSQVGGNSGNTIYF TRBJ1-3 - few TRBV5-5
TGCAGTGCTAGAGATGGGGGACAGGGAATTTATTCACCCCTCCACTTT CSARDGGQGIYSPLHF TRBJ1-6 TRBD1 few TRBV20-1
TGTGCCAGCAGTCCACACCCGCAGGGCGGCTATGGCTACACCTTC CASSPHPQGGYGYTF TRBJ1-2 - many TRBV28
TGTGCCAGCAGTGAAGCAGGACTGGTCTACGAGCAGTACTTC CASSEAGLVYEQYF TRBJ2-7 - - TRBV2
TGCAGTGCTAGCGGGAGACCAGATACGCAGTATTTT CSASGRPDTQYF TRBJ2-3 - - TRBV20-1
TGCGCCAGCAGCTTGGGCAAGGGTACAGATACGCAGTATTTT CASSLGKGTDTQYF TRBJ2-3 - - TRBV5-1
TGTGCCAGCAGCTCTTACAGGGGAATTGGAAACACCATATATTTT CASSSYRGIGNTIYF TRBJ1-3 TRBD1 few TRBV7-2
TGTGCCAGCAGACCGATATACCAAGAGACCCAGTACTTC CASRPIYQETQYF TRBJ2-5 - few TRBV28
TGTGCCAGCAGTCCCGGGACTAGCGGGGGGGCACCAGATACGCAGTATTTT CASSPGTSGGAPDTQYF TRBJ2-3 TRBD2 many TRBV12-3/TRBV12-4
TGTGCCACCAGTGATTTCACTAGCGGATTGTACAATGAGCAGTTCTTC CATSDFTSGLYNEQFF TRBJ2-1 TRBD2 few TRBV24-1
TGTGCTAGTGGTTTGGGAGACAGGGGCCGTTTGCAGTTCTTC CASGLGDRGRLQFF TRBJ2-1 TRBD1 few TRBV12-5
TGTGCCAGCAGCTTAGTAGGGGACAGCCTCTCCTACAATGAGCAGTTCTTC CASSLVGDSLSYNEQFF TRBJ2-1 TRBD1 many TRBV7-8
TGTGCCAGCAGCCAAGGAGGGACAGGGGGCGCCCGGACTGAAGCTTTCTTT CASSQGGTGGARTEAFF TRBJ1-1 TRBD1 - TRBV3-1
TGCAGTGCTAGAGTCGGGACTAGCGGGAGTCGAAATACGCAGTATTTT CSARVGTSGSRNTQYF TRBJ2-3 TRBD2 - TRBV20-1
TGTGCCAGCAGTTTCGACGGCGGAGGTCTGGAGACCCAGTACTTC CASSFDGGGLETQYF TRBJ2-5 - many TRBV12-3/TRBV12-4
TGTGCCAGCAGGGGGACAGGGAATGGCTATGGCTACACCTTC CASRGTGNGYGYTF TRBJ1-2 TRBD1 many TRBV12-3/TRBV12-4
TGCAGTGCTACGCTAGCGAGGAGTGAGCAGTTCTTC CSATLARSEQFF TRBJ2-1 - many TRBV20-1
TGTGCCACCAGCAGGGACGGACAGGGGAACGATGGCTACACCTTC CATSRDGQGNDGYTF TRBJ1-2 TRBD1 - TRBV15
TGTGCCAGCAGCCCGGGACAGGGGTCCAAAAACATTCAGTACTTC CASSPGQGSKNIQYF TRBJ2-4 TRBD1 - TRBV7-9
TGTGCCAGCAGCTTAGCGTCTCTTGGACTTCCCGCCTACGAGCAGTACTTC CASSLASLGLPAYEQYF TRBJ2-7 - few TRBV7-6
TGCAGTGCTACGCCAGGGGGGGCGGAAGATACGCAGTATTTT CSATPGGAEDTQYF TRBJ2-3 - many TRBV20-1